The 9 T cell receptor beta chains below all came from one sample that was sequenced in a study of T cell changes during pregnancy in multiple sclerosis. Sequencing was performed with immunoSEQ multiplex PCR; in TCRdb, only in-frame clones are kept and a portion is missing. The repertoire has tens of thousands of clones, about 91% of them found once; the top ten carry 0.3% to 0.4%. Sequences were derived from CD4+ T cells from peripheral blood mononuclear cells, sampled in the second trimester of pregnancy. The source is a female donor in good health, enrolled as a control in a pregnancy study.

This clone was picked up a small number of times. V and J are TRBV4-3 and TRBJ1-1; the D is unclear. Germline V gives CDR1 LGHNA, CDR2 YSLEER. This CDR3 has 13 residues. V was trimmed by 5 bases and J by 1 base, leaving 8 bases between them. CDR3 DNA sequence: TGCGCCAGCAGCTCCCTAGCGAACACTGAAGCTTTCTTT. It specifies CASSSLANTEAFF.

This sequence joins TRBV7-9 and TRBJ1-1; D is undetermined. CDR3 length: 13 residues. Trimming stripped 5 bases from V and 0 bases from J, with 7 bases between. Germline-derived CDR1 and CDR2 are SEHNR and FQNEAQ (reference sequence). In DNA, the CDR3 is TGTGCCAGCAGCGCGACAATGAACACTGAAGCTTTCTTT. This codes for CASSATMNTEAFF.

As to this clone: One end of the junction is discordant with germline, which a read error may explain. V usage is TRBV19 and J usage is TRBJ1-2; 7 bases map to TRBD1. CDR1 LNHDA and CDR2 SQIVND come from the germline V gene (reference sequence). The CDR3 has 14 amino acids. CDR3 coding DNA: TGTGCCAGTAGTGAAGGGACAGCCTCCGGTAGTGCCCACTTC. This codes for CASSEGTASGSAHF. The whole variable domain, remainder taken from reference TRBV19 and TRBJ1-2, is DGGITQSPKYLFRKEGQNVTLSCEQNLNHDAMYWYRQDPGQGLRLIYYSQIVNDFQKGDIAEGYSVSREKKESFPLTVTSAQKNPTAFYLCASSEGTASGSAHFGSGTRLTVV.

The chain couples TRBV4-2 to TRBJ2-3; 10 bases match TRBD2. Looked up from germline, CDR1 is LGHNA and CDR2 is YNFKEQ. The CDR3 loop spans 15 amino acids. Losses at the gene ends were 7 bases for V and 2 bases for J; bases not matched to a gene: 6. The CDR3 is CASTISGGATDTQYF. The CDR3 DNA follows: TGTGCCAGCACAATAAGCGGGGGGGCCACAGATACGCAGTATTTT.

The V and J genes are TRBV6-5 and TRBJ1-1; the D is unclear. The CDR3 sequence is 13 residues long. V was clipped by 7 bases and J by 1 base, with 10 bases between them. CDR1 MNHEY and CDR2 SVGAGI come from the germline V gene. CDR3 DNA sequence: TGTGCCAGCACCCCCCGCGGGAACACTGAAGCTTTCTTT. It specifies CASTPRGNTEAFF.

The rearrangement joins TRBV19 to TRBJ2-7, with 8 bases matching TRBD1. The germline V gene has CDR1 LNHDA and CDR2 SQIVND (reference sequence). Losses at the gene ends were 6 bases for V and 3 bases for J; bases not matched to a gene: 7. The CDR3 has 14 residues. Written as DNA, the CDR3 is TGTGCCAGTAGGCCCGGGACAGGCCTCTACGAGCAGTACTTC. Protein product: CASRPGTGLYEQYF.

This clone was seen a single time. The chain has TRBV6-5 and TRBJ2-7; TRBD2 is a possible D gene (6 bases). Germline CDR1 reads MNHEY; CDR2 reads SVGAGI. V dropped 7 bases and J dropped 3 bases, with 13 bases sitting between them. This CDR3 contains 13 residues. The CDR3 DNA follows: TGTGCCAGCAACAGGAGGGGTGGCTACGAGCAGTACTTC. Protein: CASNRRGGYEQYF.

The chain links TRBV4-2 to TRBJ2-2; D perhaps matches TRBD2 (5 bases). The germline gives CDR1 LGHNA, CDR2 YNFKEQ. The CDR3 runs to 14 residues. V was clipped by 5 bases and J by 1 base, with 8 bases between them. The CDR3 DNA is TGTGCCAGCAGCGCCGCGGGGAACACCGGGGAGCTGTTTTTT. Its translation is CASSAAGNTGELFF.

The chain recombines TRBV9 with TRBJ1-2; maybe TRBD1 (5 bases). Germline V gives CDR1 SGDLS, CDR2 YYNGEE. This CDR3 spans 16 amino acids. Trimming took 0 bases from V and 2 from J, leaving 14 bases between them. The CDR3 DNA reads TGTGCCAGCAGCGTAGGTCCCCGGGGGGGGAACTATGGCTACACCTTC. Protein: CASSVGPRGGNYGYTF.